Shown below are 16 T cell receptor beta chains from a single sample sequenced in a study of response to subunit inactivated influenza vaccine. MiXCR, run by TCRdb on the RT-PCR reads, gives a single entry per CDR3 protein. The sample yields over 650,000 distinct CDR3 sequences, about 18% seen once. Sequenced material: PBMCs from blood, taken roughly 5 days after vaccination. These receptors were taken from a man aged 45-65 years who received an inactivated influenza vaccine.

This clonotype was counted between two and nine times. The CDR3 loop reads CSVEGQGNEQFF. CDR3 nucleotide sequence: TGCAGCGTTGAGGGACAGGGTAATGAGCAGTTCTTC. This rearrangement joins TRBV29-1 to TRBJ2-1; 9 bases map to TRBD1. This CDR3 is 12 amino acids long. J was trimmed by 7 bases and V by 3 bases; bases with no gene match: 1. Per germline, CDR1 SQVTM and CDR2 ANQGSEA.

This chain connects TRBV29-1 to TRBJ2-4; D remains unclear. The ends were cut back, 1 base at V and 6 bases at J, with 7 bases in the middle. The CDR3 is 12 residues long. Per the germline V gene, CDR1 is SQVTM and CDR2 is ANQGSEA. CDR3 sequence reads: CSVEARPNIQYF. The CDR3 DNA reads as TGCAGCGTTGAAGCTAGGCCAAACATTCAGTACTTC.

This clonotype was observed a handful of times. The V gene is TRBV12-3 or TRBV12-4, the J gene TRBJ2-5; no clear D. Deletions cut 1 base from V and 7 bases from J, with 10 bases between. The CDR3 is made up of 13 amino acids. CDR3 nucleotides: TGTGCCAGCAGTTTAGGTCAGGTCGGGACCCAGTACTTC. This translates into CASSLGQVGTQYF.

The chain's CDR3 is CASSQGSPLRGGRLGADTQYF. The CDR3 DNA reads as TGCGCCAGCAGCCAAGGATCACCCCTCAGGGGGGGGCGCCTCGGAGCAGATACGCAGTATTTT. This chain links TRBV4-1 with TRBJ2-3; D could derive from TRBD1 or TRBD2 (7 bases each). The V end lost 1 base, the J end lost 4 bases, and 30 bases lay between the germline ends. Germline-derived CDR1 and CDR2 are MGHRA and YSYEKL. The CDR3 has 21 amino acids.

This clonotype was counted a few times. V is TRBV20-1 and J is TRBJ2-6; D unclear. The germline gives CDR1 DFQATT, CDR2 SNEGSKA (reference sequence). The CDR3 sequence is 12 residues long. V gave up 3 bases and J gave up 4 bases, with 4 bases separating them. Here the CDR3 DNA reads TGCAGTGCTAGTTCAGGGGCCAACGTCCTGACTTTC. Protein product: CSASSGANVLTF.

For the CDR3, the DNA is TGTGCCAGCAGCTTCCACAGGGGACAAGAGACCCAGTACTTC. Translated, it gives CASSFHRGQETQYF. The V and J genes are TRBV7-6 and TRBJ2-5; 7 bases are shared with TRBD1. After removal of 3 bases from V and 2 bases from J, the junction contained 3 bases not matched to a gene. CDR3 length: 14 amino acids. Looked up from germline, CDR1 is SGHVS and CDR2 is FNYEAQ.

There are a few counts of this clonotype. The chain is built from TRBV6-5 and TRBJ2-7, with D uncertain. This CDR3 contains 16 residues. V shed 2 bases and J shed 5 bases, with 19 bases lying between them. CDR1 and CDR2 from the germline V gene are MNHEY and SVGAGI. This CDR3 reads CASSYESGSVRDEQYF. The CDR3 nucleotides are TGTGCCAGCAGTTACGAGTCGGGCAGTGTAAGGGACGAGCAGTACTTC.

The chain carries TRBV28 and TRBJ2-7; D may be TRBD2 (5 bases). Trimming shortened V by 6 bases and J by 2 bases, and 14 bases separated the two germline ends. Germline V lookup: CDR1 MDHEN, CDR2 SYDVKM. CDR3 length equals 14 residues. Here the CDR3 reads CASRQRGATYEQYF. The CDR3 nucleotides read TGTGCCAGCAGACAACGGGGTGCAACCTACGAGCAGTACTTC.

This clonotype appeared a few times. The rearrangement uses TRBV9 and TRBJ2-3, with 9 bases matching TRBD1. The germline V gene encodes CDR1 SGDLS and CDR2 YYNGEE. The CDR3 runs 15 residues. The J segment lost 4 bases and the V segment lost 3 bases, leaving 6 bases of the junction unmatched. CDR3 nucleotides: TGTGCCAGCAGCGCCTACAGGGGGCGGGCAGATACGCAGTATTTT. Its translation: CASSAYRGRADTQYF.

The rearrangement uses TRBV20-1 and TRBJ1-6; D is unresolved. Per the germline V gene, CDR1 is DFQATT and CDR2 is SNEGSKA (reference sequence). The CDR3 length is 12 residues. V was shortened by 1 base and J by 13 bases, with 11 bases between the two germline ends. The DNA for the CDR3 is TGCAGTGCTAGAGCGCCTCATTACCCCCTCCACTTT. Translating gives CSARAPHYPLHF.

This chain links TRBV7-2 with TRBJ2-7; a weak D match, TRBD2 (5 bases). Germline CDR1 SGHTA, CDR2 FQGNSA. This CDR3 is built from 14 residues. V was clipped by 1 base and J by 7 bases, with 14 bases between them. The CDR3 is CASSLDPAVREQYF. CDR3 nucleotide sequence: TGTGCCAGCAGCTTAGATCCAGCGGTCCGAGAGCAGTACTTC.

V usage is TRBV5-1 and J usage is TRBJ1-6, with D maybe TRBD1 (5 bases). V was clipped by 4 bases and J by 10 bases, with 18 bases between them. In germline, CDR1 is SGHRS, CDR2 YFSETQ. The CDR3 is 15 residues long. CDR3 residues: CASSPEGRVRSPLHF. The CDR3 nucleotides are TGCGCCAGCAGCCCGGAGGGCAGGGTGAGGTCACCCCTCCACTTT. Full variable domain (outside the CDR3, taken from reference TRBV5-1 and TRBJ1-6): KAGVTQTPRYLIKTRGQQVTLSCSPISGHRSVSWYQQTPGQGLQFLFEYFSETQRNKGNFPGRFSGRQFSNSRSEMNVSTLELGDSALYLCASSPEGRVRSPLHFGNGTRLTVT.

The DNA for the CDR3 is TGTGCCAGCTCACCACCGCGGCAGGGGGCCGATGAGCAGTTCTTC. This encodes CASSPPRQGADEQFF. The V gene is TRBV18, the J gene TRBJ2-1, with 8 bases that match TRBD1. V trimming: 0 bases; J trimming: 8 bases; junction bases outside the gene matches: 6. This CDR3 is 15 amino acids long. Germline CDR1 reads KGHSH; CDR2 reads LQKENI.

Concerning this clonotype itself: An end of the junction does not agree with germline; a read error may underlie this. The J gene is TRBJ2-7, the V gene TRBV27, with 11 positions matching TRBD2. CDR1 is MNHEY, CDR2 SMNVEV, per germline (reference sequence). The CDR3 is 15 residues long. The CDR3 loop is CVSSRLAGSSYEQYF. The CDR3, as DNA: TGTGTCAGCAGCAGACTAGCGGGATCAAGCTACGAGCAGTACTTC.

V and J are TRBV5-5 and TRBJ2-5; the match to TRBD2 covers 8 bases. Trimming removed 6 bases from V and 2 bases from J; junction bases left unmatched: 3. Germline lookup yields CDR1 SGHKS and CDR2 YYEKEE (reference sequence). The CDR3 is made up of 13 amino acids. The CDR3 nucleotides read TGTGCCAGCACCTTAGCGGGACAAGAGACCCAGTACTTC. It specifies CASTLAGQETQYF.

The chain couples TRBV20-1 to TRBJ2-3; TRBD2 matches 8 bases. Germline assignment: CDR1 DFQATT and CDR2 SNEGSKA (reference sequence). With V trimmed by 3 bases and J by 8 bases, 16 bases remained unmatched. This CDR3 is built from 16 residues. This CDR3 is CSASGHGGGSVRTQYF. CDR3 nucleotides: TGCAGTGCTAGTGGTCACGGGGGGGGGTCAGTCCGTACGCAGTATTTT.